Sequencing of this T cell receptor beta chain was carried out in a study of blood T cell repertoires in COVID-19. As for the study in general: PBMCs, B-cell-depleted T cells, or T cells provided the cDNA or gDNA that made up the material.

In the original processing: Estimates of nucleated cell counts were drawn from the amplification of reference gene primers. Profiled with immunoSEQ multiplex PCR; TCRdb holds only in-frame clones, not every one. The V and J calls and the clone size are those of that table, but D and trimming were determined from the DNA. The sample shows 140,000 or so clones, 80% to 90% of them seen only once. The CDR3 is 13 amino acids. Germline V CDR1 and CDR2: SGHTA, FQGNSA. V gave up 4 bases and J gave up 6 bases, with 10 bases separating them. The TCR sequence derives from a woman between 45 and 65 years old with acute or convalescent COVID-19. V and J are TRBV7-2 and TRBJ2-1; D gene ambiguous. Sequencing was done on a sample of peripheral blood. CDR3 coding DNA: TGTGCCAGCAGCTCCCTTAGCAGCAATGAGCAGTTCTTC. As protein: CASSSLSSNEQFF. Combining the CDR3 with reference TRBV7-2 and TRBJ2-1 gives the whole variable domain GAGVSQSPSNKVTEKGKDVELRCDPISGHTALYWYRQSLGQGLEFLIYFQGNSAPDKSGLPSDRFSAERTGGSVSTLTIQRTQQEDSAVYLCASSSLSSNEQFFGPGTRLTVL.